Below, one TCR beta chain is given with its context. Amplification of TCR alpha and beta CDR3 regions from RNA used iRepertoire nested multiplex PCR. TCRdb used MiXCR to reprocess the multiplex PCR reads, holding one entry per CDR3 protein. The table has 93,000 or so distinct CDR3 sequences, under 30% seen once; the top ten hold less than 55%. The data stem from a study of glioma-infiltrating T cells. V was pared by 5 bases and J by 10 bases, with 15 bases between. CDR1 and CDR2 from the germline V gene are SGHTA and FQGNSA. The length of the CDR3 is 14 residues. V usage is TRBV7-2 and J usage is TRBJ1-6; D remains ambiguous. The receptor's source is a human donor with low-grade glioma or glioblastoma, undergoing nonglioma brain surgery, or in good health (not recorded which). Specimen: glioma tissue, nonneoplastic brain tissue, or PBMCs (not recorded which). CDR3 coding DNA: TGTGCCAGCAGCCCGAGTAGGATACGATCACCCCTCCACTTT. Its protein is CASSPSRIRSPLHF.